The clone carrying this TCR beta chain is a singleton in its sample. This CDR3 has 14 residues. Germline assignment: CDR1 SNHLY and CDR2 FYNNEI. V was clipped by 4 bases and J by 5 bases, with 12 bases between them. The data belong to a study of T cell changes during pregnancy in multiple sclerosis. Method: immunoSEQ multiplex PCR; TCRdb's copy keeps in-frame clones and lacks some. The repertoire holds 55,000 to 70,000 clones, with around 95% as singletons. The origin of this receptor is a female donor with multiple sclerosis, enrolled in a pregnancy study. Sample: CD4+ T cells from peripheral blood mononuclear cells, taken before pregnancy. This chain uses TRBV2 with TRBJ1-5, with D perhaps matching TRBD1 (6 bases). CDR3 sequence (DNA): TGTGCCAGCAGTGGGGGGACAAATTATCAGCCCCAGCATTTT. It yields the protein CASSGGTNYQPQHF. The full variable domain, its missing parts supplied by reference TRBV2 and TRBJ1-5, is EPEVTQTPSHQVTQMGQEVILRCVPISNHLYFYWYRQILGQKVEFLVSFYNNEISEKSEIFDDQFSVERPDGSNFTLKIRSTKLEDSAMYFCASSGGTNYQPQHFGDGTRLSIL.